This T cell receptor (beta chain) appears in the sequencing data of a study of blood T cell repertoires in COVID-19 (dated by TCRdb to about 2020). For the study in its entirety: The collaborator samples originated in the United States, Italy and Spain and spanned the acute and convalescent phases of COVID-19. The prospective study material was composed of cDNA or gDNA derived from T cells, B-cell-depleted T cells, or PBMCs. Subjects who had been exposed to COVID-19, were actively infected with it, or had recovered from it provided the deeply sampled blood TCRbeta repertoires that made up the dataset. The repertoires were released in a freely available public database intended as a resource for research on the immune response to SARS-CoV-2. The samples were drawn from the first 160 participants of the ongoing ImmuneRACE study and from some 1,300 subjects provided by 6 global collaborators. Sample metadata almost always included a de-identified subject ID, COVID-19 status, age in years and sex. HLA class I and class II types, where available, came from metadata supplied by the sample provider rather than from assay-based typing.

Participants in the prospective study were aged about 18 to 89 years, lived in about two dozen United States geographic areas, and enrolled through a virtual design. In the prospective study, cohorts were assigned on the basis of participant-reported clinical history obtained from a screening survey and a study questionnaire. Mobile phlebotomists in the prospective study collected whole blood, serum and a nasopharyngeal or oropharyngeal swab from every participant. Participants in the prospective study had the option to provide additional blood draws and questionnaires over an approximately 2-month period. Blood samples from the prospective study were shipped frozen or at room temperature prior to DNA extraction. Taken from cysteine to phenylalanine, the CDR3 has 18 residues. The entry retains the CDR3 DNA only, 54 bases that are in frame from base 1. According to the germline V gene (reference sequence), CDR1 reads SGHNT and CDR2 reads YYREEE. The germline V end is reduced by 3 bases and the J end by 1 base; junction bases left unmatched: 15.

Remarks on this clone: Its antigen specificity is not known. One base away there is no much larger clone; base qualities are not given.

TCRbeta CDR3 regions were amplified from genomic DNA by means of the immunoSEQ Assay, a bias-controlled multiplex PCR. Regarding the original processing steps: The number of nucleated cells in each sample was estimated by amplification of reference gene primers within the assay. Sequence reads were collapsed and filtered to measure the absolute abundance of every unique TCRbeta CDR3 rearrangement. Productive Simpson clonality was computed per sample as the square root of Simpson's diversity index over productive rearrangements. This is the immuneACCESS table as TCRdb keeps it, with only in-frame sequences that have V and J called. A part of the clones is gone; compared with another copy, unresolved V genes explain less than half, and the rest is unexplained. That table is the source of V, J and clone size, and D and trimming were worked out from the DNA. The sample has 250,000 to 300,000 clones on record, roughly 88% of them singletons. In total, the top ten clones hold 2.3% of the sample.

Study-wide conclusions, independent of this receptor: The amount of clinical and demographic metadata varied by source and participant and was provided uncurated.

The V and J segments used are TRBV5-4 and TRBJ1-1, with 7 junctional bases fitting TRBD1. The specimen was PBMCs or T cells enriched from blood (not recorded which). This receptor was identified in a woman between 40 and 50 years old with acute COVID-19. The CDR3: CASSSTWGAGQTNTEAFF. The base sequence is TGTGCCAGCAGCTCCACCTGGGGGGCGGGACAGACGAACACTGAAGCTTTCTTT.